The 9 T cell receptor beta chains listed next were all sequenced from one sample in a study of T cell responses to AZD1222 COVID-19 vaccine. Clones were read by immunoSEQ multiplex PCR, and TCRdb kept only the in-frame ones, dropping some. This table holds 150,000 to 200,000 clones, around 94% found once. Specimen: peripheral blood, collected on day 0 of AZD1222 vaccination. The receptor set was obtained from an adult in good health.

The V and J genes are TRBV2 and TRBJ1-1; no definite D call. The CDR3 totals 14 residues. The germline V gene encodes CDR1 SNHLY and CDR2 FYNNEI. The ends were cut back, 6 bases at V and 2 bases at J, with 13 bases in the middle. The DNA of the CDR3 is TGTGCCAGCAGCGGAACTATTTTTAACACTGAAGCTTTCTTT. It translates to CASSGTIFNTEAFF.

The gene calls are TRBV24-1 and TRBJ1-5; perhaps TRBD1 as D (5 bases). The CDR3 sequence is 14 residues long. Per the germline V gene, CDR1 is KGHDR and CDR2 is SFDVKD. Trimming removed 2 bases from V and 2 bases from J, with 6 bases in between. CDR3 nucleotides: TGTGCCACCAGTGATTGGGACCGCAATCAGCCCCAGCATTTT. It yields the protein CATSDWDRNQPQHF.

CDR3 sequence: CASSFSGRGAGELFF. The DNA for the CDR3 is TGTGCCAGCAGCTTTAGCGGGAGGGGCGCCGGGGAGCTGTTTTTT. V is TRBV7-9 and J is TRBJ2-2; 11 nucleotides agree with TRBD2. Losses at the gene ends were 3 bases for V and 6 bases for J; bases not matched to a gene: 3. Germline CDR1 reads SEHNR; CDR2 reads FQNEAQ (reference sequence). This CDR3 has 15 residues.

There are a few counts of this clone. CDR3 DNA sequence: TGTGCCAGCAGTTTAGTAGGGGATCGCACCGGGGAGCTGTTTTTT. It is translated as CASSLVGDRTGELFF. The chain has TRBV28 and TRBJ2-2, with D possibly TRBD1 on 5 matching bases. In germline, CDR1 is MDHEN, CDR2 SYDVKM. Trimming stripped 2 bases from V and 4 bases from J, with 11 bases between. The CDR3 is made up of 15 amino acids.

The rearrangement links TRBV2 to TRBJ1-6; 8 bases map to TRBD1. The junction had 6 bases not matched to a gene; V was cut back by 2 bases and J by 12 bases. The CDR3 extends over 14 amino acids. Germline V CDR1 and CDR2: SNHLY, FYNNEI. The CDR3: CASSETGGRLPLHF. The DNA for the CDR3 is TGTGCCAGCAGTGAAACAGGGGGTCGTTTACCCCTCCACTTT.

J is TRBJ1-1 and V is TRBV7-2; D not certain. This CDR3 has 16 residues. Per the germline V gene, CDR1 is SGHTA and CDR2 is FQGNSA. Trimming shortened V by 0 bases and J by 0 bases, and 11 bases separated the two germline ends. DNA of the CDR3: TGTGCCAGCAGCTTAGCTCGTCAGCCCATGAACACTGAAGCTTTCTTT. Encoded protein: CASSLARQPMNTEAFF.

The chain combines TRBV5-1 with TRBJ1-4; D is perhaps TRBD1 (5 bases). V lost 4 bases and J 0 bases, leaving 10 bases between the germline ends. The CDR3 extends over 15 amino acids. In germline, CDR1 is SGHRS, CDR2 YFSETQ. CDR3 protein: CASSPTRATNEKLFF. DNA of the CDR3: TGCGCCAGCAGCCCGACCAGGGCAACTAATGAAAAACTGTTTTTT. The full variable domain, completed using reference TRBV5-1 and TRBJ1-4, is KAGVTQTPRYLIKTRGQQVTLSCSPISGHRSVSWYQQTPGQGLQFLFEYFSETQRNKGNFPGRFSGRQFSNSRSEMNVSTLELGDSALYLCASSPTRATNEKLFFGSGTQLSVL.

The V gene is TRBV7-9, the J gene TRBJ1-4; D perhaps matches TRBD1 (6 bases). Trimming took off 4 bases at V and 11 bases at J, with 20 bases between the two ends. Germline CDR1 reads SEHNR; CDR2 reads FQNEAQ (reference sequence). The CDR3 covers 15 residues. CDR3 in DNA: TGTGCCAGCAGCTCCCCCGGACAGTCACTGGGGAAACTGTTTTTT. It translates to CASSSPGQSLGKLFF.

The genes are TRBV11-2 and TRBJ2-1; D gene ambiguous. V gave up 4 bases and J gave up 7 bases, with 17 bases separating them. Germline assignment: CDR1 SGHAT and CDR2 FQNNGV. There are 15 residues in the CDR3. CDR3 amino acids: CASSWAGRVGNEQFF. DNA of the CDR3: TGTGCCAGCAGCTGGGCCGGTAGGGTAGGGAATGAGCAGTTCTTC.